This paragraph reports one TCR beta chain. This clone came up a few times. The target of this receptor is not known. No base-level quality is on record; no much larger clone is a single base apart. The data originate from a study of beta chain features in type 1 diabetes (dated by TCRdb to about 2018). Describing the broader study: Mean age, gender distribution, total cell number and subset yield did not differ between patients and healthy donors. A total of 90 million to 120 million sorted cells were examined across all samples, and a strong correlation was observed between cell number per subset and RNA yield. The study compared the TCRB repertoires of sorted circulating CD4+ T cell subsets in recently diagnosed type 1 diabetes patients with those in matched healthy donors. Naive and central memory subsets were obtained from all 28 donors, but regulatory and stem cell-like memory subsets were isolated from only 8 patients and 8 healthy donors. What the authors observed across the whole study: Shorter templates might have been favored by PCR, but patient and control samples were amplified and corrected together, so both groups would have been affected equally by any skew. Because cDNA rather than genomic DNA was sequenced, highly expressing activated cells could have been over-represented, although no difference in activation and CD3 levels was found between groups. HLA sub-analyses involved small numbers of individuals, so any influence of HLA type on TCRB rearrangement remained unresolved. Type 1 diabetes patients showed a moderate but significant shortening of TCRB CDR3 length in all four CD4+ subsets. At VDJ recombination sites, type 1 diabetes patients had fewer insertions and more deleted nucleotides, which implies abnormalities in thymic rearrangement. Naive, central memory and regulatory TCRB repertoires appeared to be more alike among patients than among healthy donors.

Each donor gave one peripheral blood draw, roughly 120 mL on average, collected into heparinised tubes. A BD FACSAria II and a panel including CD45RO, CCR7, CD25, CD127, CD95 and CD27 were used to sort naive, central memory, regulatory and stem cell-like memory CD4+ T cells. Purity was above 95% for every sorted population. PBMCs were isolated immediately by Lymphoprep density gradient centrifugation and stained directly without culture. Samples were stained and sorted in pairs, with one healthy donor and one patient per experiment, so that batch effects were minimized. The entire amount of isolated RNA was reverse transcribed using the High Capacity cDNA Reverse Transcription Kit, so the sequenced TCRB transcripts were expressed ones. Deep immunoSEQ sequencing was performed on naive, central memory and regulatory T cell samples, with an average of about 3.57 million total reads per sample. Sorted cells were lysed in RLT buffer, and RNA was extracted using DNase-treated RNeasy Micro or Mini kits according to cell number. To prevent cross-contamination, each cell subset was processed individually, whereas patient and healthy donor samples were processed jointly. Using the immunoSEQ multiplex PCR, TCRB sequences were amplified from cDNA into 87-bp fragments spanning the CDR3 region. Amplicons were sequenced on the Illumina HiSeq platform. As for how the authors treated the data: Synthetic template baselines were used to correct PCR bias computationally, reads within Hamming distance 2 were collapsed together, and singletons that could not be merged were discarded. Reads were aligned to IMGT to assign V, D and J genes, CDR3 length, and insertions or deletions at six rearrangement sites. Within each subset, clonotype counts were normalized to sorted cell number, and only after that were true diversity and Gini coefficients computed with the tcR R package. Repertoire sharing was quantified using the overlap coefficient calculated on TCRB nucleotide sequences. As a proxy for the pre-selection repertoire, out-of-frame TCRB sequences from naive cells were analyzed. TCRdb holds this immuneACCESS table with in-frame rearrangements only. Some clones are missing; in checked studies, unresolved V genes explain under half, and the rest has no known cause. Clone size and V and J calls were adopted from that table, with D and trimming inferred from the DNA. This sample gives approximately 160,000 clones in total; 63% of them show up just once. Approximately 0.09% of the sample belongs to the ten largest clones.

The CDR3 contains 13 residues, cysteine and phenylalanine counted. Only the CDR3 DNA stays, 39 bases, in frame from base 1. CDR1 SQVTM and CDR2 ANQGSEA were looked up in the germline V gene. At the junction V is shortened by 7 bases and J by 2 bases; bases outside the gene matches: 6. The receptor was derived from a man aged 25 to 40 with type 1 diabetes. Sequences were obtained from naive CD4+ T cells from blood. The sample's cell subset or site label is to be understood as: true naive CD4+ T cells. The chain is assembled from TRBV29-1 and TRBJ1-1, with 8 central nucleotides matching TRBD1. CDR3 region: CSARGQANTEAFF. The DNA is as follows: TGCAGCGCGCGGGGACAGGCAAACACTGAAGCTTTCTTT.